The 17 T cell receptor beta chains in this list originate from one sample, sequenced in a study of blood T cell repertoires in COVID-19. The assay was immunoSEQ multiplex PCR, and TCRdb's table has in-frame clones only and misses some. The table records 300,000 to 350,000 clones, roughly 89% of them present only once. The sample comprised PBMCs or T cells enriched from blood (not recorded which). These receptor sequences come from a woman in her twenties or thirties who had recovered from COVID-19.

The chain employs TRBV7-9 and TRBJ1-2, with 7 positions matching TRBD1. There are 16 residues in the CDR3. The V and J ends lost 4 bases and 1 base, in that order; junction bases with no gene match: 9. The germline gives CDR1 SEHNR, CDR2 FQNEAQ (reference sequence). The CDR3 loop reads CASSYPGTEINYGYTF. CDR3 DNA: TGTGCCAGCAGCTACCCCGGGACAGAGATTAACTATGGCTACACCTTC.

The rearrangement links TRBV21-1 to TRBJ2-7; the table's D call TRBD2 went unverified against the DNA. TRBV21-1 is termed a pseudogene. The CDR3 extends over 16 amino acids. This CDR3 is CASSPEGLRGTYEQYF. DNA of the CDR3: TGTGCCAGCAGCCCCGAGGGACTCCGGGGCACCTACGAGCAGTACTTC.

The chain recombines TRBV12-3 or TRBV12-4 with TRBJ2-5, with D tentatively TRBD2 (5 bases). The CDR3 spans 11 residues. V lost 6 bases to trimming and J lost 5 bases, with 7 bases between them. Written as DNA, the CDR3 is TGTGCCAGCAGAACGGGGGAGACCCAGTACTTC. It encodes CASRTGETQYF.

This clone was observed once. The V and J genes are TRBV28 and TRBJ1-2; tentatively, D is TRBD1 (5 bases). This CDR3 is 13 amino acids long. V shed 4 bases and J shed 4 bases, with 10 bases lying between them. Germline V gives CDR1 MDHEN, CDR2 SYDVKM. The CDR3 sequence is CASSSADIYGYTF. For the CDR3, the DNA is TGTGCCAGCAGTTCCGCGGACATCTATGGCTACACCTTC.

The chain is built from TRBV29-1 and TRBJ2-7; D may be TRBD2 (5 bases). Germline CDR1 reads SQVTM; CDR2 reads ANQGSEA. This CDR3 comprises 13 residues. V lost 0 bases and J 3 bases, leaving 9 bases between the germline ends. The CDR3 region has the DNA TGCAGCGTTGAAGATCCGGGGAACTACGAGCAGTACTTC. Protein product: CSVEDPGNYEQYF.

The sample holds one count of this clone. The J gene is TRBJ2-7, the V gene TRBV3-1 (or the pseudogene TRBV3-2), with a possible D match to TRBD1 (6 bases). Between the trimmed V and J ends, which lost 6 bases and 4 bases, there was a span of 13 bases. This CDR3 region has 13 residues. Germline values: CDR1 LGHDT, CDR2 YNNKEL (reference sequence). The CDR3 bases are TGTGCCAGCAGGAAACAGGGAATGTACGAGCAGTACTTC. Protein product: CASRKQGMYEQYF.

The V and J genes are TRBV12-3 or TRBV12-4 and TRBJ2-2; D unclear. V lost 5 bases and J lost 7, with 8 bases in between. CDR3 size: 12 residues. CDR3 region: CASSPYIGELFF. The CDR3, as DNA: TGTGCCAGCAGTCCTTACATCGGGGAGCTGTTTTTT.

V is TRBV29-1 and J is TRBJ1-2; the D gene is possibly TRBD1 (5 bases). Germline values: CDR1 SQVTM, CDR2 ANQGSEA. V lost 5 bases, J lost 3 bases, and 10 bases lay in between. The CDR3 extends over 12 amino acids. The CDR3 nucleotides read TGCAGCGTTCCGACAGATTACTATGGCTACACCTTC. Protein sequence: CSVPTDYYGYTF. The full variable domain, rest sourced from reference TRBV29-1 and TRBJ1-2, is SAVISQKPSRDICQRGTSLTIQCQVDSQVTMMFWYRQQPGQSLTLIATANQGSEATYESGFVIDKFPISRPNLTFSTLTVSNMSPEDSSIYLCSVPTDYYGYTFGSGTRLTVV.

V usage is TRBV7-2 and J usage is TRBJ1-1; possible D gene TRBD1, 6 bases. Germline loops: CDR1 SGHTA, CDR2 FQGNSA. Trimming stripped 5 bases from V and 0 bases from J, with 13 bases between. The CDR3 has 15 amino acids. The DNA of the CDR3 is TGTGCCAGCAGCCGTGGGACATTCATGAACACTGAAGCTTTCTTT. It yields the protein CASSRGTFMNTEAFF.

V gene TRBV30 combines with J gene TRBJ1-3; D unresolved. Germline CDR1 is GTSNPN and CDR2 is SVGIG (reference sequence). V was pared by 7 bases and J by 0 bases, with 13 bases between. CDR3 length: 14 residues. The CDR3 DNA reads as TGTGCCTTCGACCCGGGGTCCTCTGGAAACACCATATATTTT. Its protein product is CAFDPGSSGNTIYF. Full variable domain (remainder filled in from reference TRBV30 and TRBJ1-3): SQTIHQWPATLVQPVGSPLSLECTVEGTSNPNLYWYRQAAGRGLQLLFYSVGIGQISSEVPQNLSASRPQDRQFILSSKKLLLSDSGFYLCAFDPGSSGNTIYFGEGSWLTVV.

The chain combines TRBV6-5 with TRBJ2-7, with TRBD1 matching over 9 bases. The germline V gene has CDR1 MNHEY and CDR2 SVGAGI. This CDR3 has 15 residues. With V trimmed by 6 bases and J by 5 bases, 11 bases remained unmatched. CDR3 residues: CASRPRDRGLDEQYF. In DNA form, the CDR3 reads TGTGCCAGCAGACCTAGAGACAGGGGGTTAGACGAGCAGTACTTC.

This sequence joins TRBV5-1 and TRBJ2-7, with 8 bases matching TRBD1. Per germline, CDR1 SGHRS and CDR2 YFSETQ. Trimming removed 8 bases from V and 6 bases from J; junction bases left unmatched: 19. The CDR3 extends over 16 amino acids. The CDR3 loop reads CASRPDPGQGFSEQYF. The CDR3 DNA is TGCGCCAGTAGACCGGATCCCGGACAGGGATTCTCCGAGCAGTACTTC.

J is TRBJ1-1 and V is TRBV27; the match to TRBD1 covers 7 bases. This CDR3 is 14 amino acids long. Germline CDR1 is MNHEY and CDR2 is SMNVEV (reference sequence). The trim removed 8 bases at V and 8 bases at J, leaving 14 bases unmatched. CDR3 sequence: CASRDRPPYAEAFF. In DNA, the CDR3 is TGTGCCAGCCGGGACAGACCACCATACGCGGAAGCTTTCTTT.

V and J are TRBV7-2 and TRBJ2-5; 9 nucleotides line up with TRBD2. Trimming cost V 1 base and J 4 bases; bases outside gene matches: 7. The CDR3 has 16 amino acids. Germline CDR1 SGHTA, CDR2 FQGNSA. The CDR3 is CASSLVGSGSGETQYF. The CDR3 coding sequence is TGTGCCAGCAGCTTAGTGGGTAGCGGGAGCGGAGAGACCCAGTACTTC.

The V and J genes are TRBV14 and TRBJ2-7; a weak D match, TRBD1 (6 bases). CDR1 and CDR2 (germline): SGHDN, FVKESK. CDR3 length: 12 residues. Trimming removed 4 bases at V and 3 bases at J, with 7 bases between. The CDR3 sequence: CASSLQGYEQYF. The CDR3 region has the DNA TGTGCCAGCAGCCTACAGGGCTACGAGCAGTACTTC. The variable domain in full, with the rest retrieved from reference TRBV14 and TRBJ2-7, is EAGVTQFPSHSVIEKGQTVTLRCDPISGHDNLYWYRRVMGKEIKFLLHFVKESKQDESGMPNNRFLAERTGGTYSTLKVQPAELEDSGVYFCASSLQGYEQYFGPGTRLTVT.

In this sample, this clone turned up once. The chain uses TRBV5-1 and TRBJ1-1, with D maybe TRBD1 (6 bases). The CDR3 runs to 12 residues. Germline values: CDR1 SGHRS, CDR2 YFSETQ. Trimming cost V 3 bases and J 4 bases, with 7 bases left between them. The CDR3 DNA reads as TGCGCCAGCAGCTCAGGGGTCACTGAAGCTTTCTTT. Amino acid sequence: CASSSGVTEAFF.

This rearrangement joins TRBV5-1 to TRBJ2-7; D may be TRBD1 (5 bases). Trimming pared 2 bases from V and 0 bases from J, leaving 15 bases between. The CDR3 totals 16 residues. Germline CDR1 SGHRS, CDR2 YFSETQ. In DNA form, the CDR3 reads TGCGCCAGCAGCTTATTTGACAGCTCAAGCTCCTACGAGCAGTACTTC. It yields the protein CASSLFDSSSSYEQYF. Supplemented by reference TRBV5-1 and TRBJ2-7, the full variable domain reads KAGVTQTPRYLIKTRGQQVTLSCSPISGHRSVSWYQQTPGQGLQFLFEYFSETQRNKGNFPGRFSGRQFSNSRSEMNVSTLELGDSALYLCASSLFDSSSSYEQYFGPGTRLTVT.